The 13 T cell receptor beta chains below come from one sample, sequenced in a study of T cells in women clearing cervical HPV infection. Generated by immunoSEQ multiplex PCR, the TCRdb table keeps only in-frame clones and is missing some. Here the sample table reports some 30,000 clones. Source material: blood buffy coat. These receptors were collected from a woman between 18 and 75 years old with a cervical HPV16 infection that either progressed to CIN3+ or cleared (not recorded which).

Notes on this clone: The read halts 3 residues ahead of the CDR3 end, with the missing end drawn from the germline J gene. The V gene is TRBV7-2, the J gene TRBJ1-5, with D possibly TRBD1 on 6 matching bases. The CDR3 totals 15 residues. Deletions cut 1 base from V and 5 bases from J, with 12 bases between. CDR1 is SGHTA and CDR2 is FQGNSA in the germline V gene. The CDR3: CASSLVGQTYQPQHF. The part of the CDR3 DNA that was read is TGTGCCAGCAGCTTAGTAGGACAGACCTATCAGCCC.

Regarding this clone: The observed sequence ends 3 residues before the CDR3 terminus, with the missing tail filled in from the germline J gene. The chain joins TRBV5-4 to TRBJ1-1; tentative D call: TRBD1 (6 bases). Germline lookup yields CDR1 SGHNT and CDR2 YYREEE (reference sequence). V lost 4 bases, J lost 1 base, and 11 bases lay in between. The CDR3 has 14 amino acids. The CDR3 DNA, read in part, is TGTGCCAGCAGCCAACCGGGACAGAACACTGAA. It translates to CASSQPGQNTE. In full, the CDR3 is CASSQPGQNTEAFF.

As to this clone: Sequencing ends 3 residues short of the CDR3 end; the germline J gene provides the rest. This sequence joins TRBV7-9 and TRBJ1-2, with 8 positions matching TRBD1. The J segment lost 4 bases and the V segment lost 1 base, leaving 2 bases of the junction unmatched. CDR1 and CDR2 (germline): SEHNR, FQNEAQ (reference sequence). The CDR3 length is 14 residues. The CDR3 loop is CASSLGTGIYGYTF. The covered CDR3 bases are TGTGCCAGCAGCTTAGGGACAGGGATCTATGGC.

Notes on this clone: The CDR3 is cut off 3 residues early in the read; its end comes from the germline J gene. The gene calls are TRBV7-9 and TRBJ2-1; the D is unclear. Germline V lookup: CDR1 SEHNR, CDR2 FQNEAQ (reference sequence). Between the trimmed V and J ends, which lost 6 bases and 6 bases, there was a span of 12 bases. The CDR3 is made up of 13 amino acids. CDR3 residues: CASSLDRLNEQFF. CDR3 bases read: TGTGCCAGCAGTCTCGACCGACTCAATGAG.

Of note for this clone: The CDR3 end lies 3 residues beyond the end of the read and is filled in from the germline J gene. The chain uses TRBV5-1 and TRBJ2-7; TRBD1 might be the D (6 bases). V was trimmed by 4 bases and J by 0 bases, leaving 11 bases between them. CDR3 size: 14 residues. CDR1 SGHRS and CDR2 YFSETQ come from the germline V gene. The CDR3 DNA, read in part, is TGCGCCAGCAGCCTCCGGACAGACTCCTACGAG. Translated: CASSLRTDSYE. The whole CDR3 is CASSLRTDSYEQYF.

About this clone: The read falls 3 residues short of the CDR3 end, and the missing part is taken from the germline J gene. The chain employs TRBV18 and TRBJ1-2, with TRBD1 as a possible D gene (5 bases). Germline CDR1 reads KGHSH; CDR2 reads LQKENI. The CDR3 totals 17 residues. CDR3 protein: CASSPTVSGATYNDYTF. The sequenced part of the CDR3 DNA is TGTGCCAGCTCACCGACGGTAAGCGGGGCGACTTACAATGAC.

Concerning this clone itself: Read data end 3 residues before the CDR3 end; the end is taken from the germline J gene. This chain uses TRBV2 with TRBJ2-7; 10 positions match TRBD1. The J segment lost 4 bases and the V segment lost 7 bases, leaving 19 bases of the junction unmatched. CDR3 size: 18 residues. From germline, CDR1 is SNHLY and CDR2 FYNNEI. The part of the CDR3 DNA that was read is TGTGCCAGCAAGGAGACCGGGACAGGGGCCCTCAGGGGGTACGAG. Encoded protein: CASKETGTGALRGYE. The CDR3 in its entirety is CASKETGTGALRGYEQYF. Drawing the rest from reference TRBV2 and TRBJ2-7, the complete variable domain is EPEVTQTPSHQVTQMGQEVILRCVPISNHLYFYWYRQILGQKVEFLVSFYNNEISEKSEIFDDQFSVERPDGSNFTLKIRSTKLEDSAMYFCASKETGTGALRGYEQYFGPGTRLTVT.

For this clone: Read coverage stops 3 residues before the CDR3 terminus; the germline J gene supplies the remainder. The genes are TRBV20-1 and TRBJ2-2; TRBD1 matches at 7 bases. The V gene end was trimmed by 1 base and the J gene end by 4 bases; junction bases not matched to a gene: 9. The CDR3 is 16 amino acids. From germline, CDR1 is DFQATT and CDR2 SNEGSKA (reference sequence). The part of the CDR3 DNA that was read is TGCAGTGCTAGAGGCCTCGACAGGGTTCCCACCGGGGAG. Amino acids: CSARGLDRVPTGE. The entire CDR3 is CSARGLDRVPTGELFF.

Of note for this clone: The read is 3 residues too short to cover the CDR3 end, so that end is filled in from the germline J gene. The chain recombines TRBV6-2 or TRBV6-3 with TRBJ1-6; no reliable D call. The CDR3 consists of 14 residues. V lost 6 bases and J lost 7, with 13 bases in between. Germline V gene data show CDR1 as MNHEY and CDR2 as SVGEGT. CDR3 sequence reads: CASSLTGRNSPLHF. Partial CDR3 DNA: TGTGCCAGCAGCCTGACTGGAAGGAATTCACCC.

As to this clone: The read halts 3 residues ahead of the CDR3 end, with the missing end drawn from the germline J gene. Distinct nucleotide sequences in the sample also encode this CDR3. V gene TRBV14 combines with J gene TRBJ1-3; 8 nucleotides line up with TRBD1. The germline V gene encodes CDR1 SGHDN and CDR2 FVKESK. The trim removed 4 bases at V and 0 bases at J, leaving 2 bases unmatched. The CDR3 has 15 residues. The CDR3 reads CASSLTGGSGNTIYF. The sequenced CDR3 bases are TGTGCCAGCAGCCTTACAGGGGGCTCTGGAAACACC.

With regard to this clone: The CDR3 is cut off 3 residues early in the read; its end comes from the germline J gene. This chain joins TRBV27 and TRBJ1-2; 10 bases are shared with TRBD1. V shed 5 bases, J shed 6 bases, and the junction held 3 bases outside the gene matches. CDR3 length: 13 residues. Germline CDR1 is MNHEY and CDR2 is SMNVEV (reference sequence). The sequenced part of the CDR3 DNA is TGTGCCAGCAGTGGACAGGGGGACCATGGC. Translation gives CASSGQGDHG. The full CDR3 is CASSGQGDHGYTF.

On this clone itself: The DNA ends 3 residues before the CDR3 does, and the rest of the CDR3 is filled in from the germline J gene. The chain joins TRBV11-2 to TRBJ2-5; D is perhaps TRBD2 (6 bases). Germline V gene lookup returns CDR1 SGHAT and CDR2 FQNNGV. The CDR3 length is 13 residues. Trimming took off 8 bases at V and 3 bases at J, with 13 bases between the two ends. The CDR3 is CASLDGGKETQYF. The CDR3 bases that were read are TGTGCCAGCTTGGACGGCGGGAAAGAGACC.

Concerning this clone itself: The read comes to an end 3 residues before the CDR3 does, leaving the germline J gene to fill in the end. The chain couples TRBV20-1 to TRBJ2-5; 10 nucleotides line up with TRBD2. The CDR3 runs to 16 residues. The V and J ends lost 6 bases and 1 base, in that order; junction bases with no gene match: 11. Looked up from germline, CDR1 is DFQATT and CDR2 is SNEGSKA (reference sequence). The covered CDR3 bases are TGCAGTGCCAAGGGGCAGTTAGCGGGAGGCCAAGAGACC. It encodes CSAKGQLAGGQET. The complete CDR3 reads CSAKGQLAGGQETQYF.